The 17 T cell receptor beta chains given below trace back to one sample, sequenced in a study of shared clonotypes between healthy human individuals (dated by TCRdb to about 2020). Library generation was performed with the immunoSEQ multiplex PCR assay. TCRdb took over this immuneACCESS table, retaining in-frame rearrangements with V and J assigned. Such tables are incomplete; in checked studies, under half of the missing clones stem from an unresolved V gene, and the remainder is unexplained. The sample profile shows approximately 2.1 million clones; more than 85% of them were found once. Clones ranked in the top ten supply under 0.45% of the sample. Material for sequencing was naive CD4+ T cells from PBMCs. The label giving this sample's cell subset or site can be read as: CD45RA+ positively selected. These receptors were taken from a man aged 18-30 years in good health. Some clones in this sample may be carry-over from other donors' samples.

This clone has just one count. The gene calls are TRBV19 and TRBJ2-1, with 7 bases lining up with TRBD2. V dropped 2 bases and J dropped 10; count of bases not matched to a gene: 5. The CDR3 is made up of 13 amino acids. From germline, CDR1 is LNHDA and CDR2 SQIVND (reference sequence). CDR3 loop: CASSITSDVEQFF. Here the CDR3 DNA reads TGTGCCAGTAGTATAACTAGCGATGTCGAGCAGTTCTTC.

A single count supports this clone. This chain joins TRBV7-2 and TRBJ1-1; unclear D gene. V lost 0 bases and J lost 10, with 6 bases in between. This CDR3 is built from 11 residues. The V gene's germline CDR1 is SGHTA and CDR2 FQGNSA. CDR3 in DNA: TGTGCCAGCAGCTTAGCGGGTGGAGCTTTCTTT. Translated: CASSLAGGAFF.

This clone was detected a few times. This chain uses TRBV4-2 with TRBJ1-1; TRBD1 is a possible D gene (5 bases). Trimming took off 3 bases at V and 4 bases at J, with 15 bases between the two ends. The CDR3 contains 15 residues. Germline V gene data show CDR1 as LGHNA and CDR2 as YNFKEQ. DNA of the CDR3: TGTGCCAGCAGCCATCCCACCCGACAGAGCACTGAAGCTTTCTTT. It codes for CASSHPTRQSTEAFF.

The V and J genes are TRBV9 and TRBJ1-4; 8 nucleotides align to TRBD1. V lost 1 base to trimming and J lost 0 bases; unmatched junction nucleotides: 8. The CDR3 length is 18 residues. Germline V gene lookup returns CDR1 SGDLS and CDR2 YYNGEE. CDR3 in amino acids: CASSVIDRGPATNEKLFF. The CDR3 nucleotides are TGTGCCAGCAGCGTAATAGACAGGGGCCCCGCAACTAATGAAAAACTGTTTTTT.

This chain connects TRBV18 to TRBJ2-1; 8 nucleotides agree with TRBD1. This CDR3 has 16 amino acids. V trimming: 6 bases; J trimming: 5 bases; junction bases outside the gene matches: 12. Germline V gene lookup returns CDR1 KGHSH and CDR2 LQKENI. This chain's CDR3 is CASSQGARIIHNEQFF. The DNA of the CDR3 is TGTGCCAGCTCTCAGGGGGCGAGAATAATACACAATGAGCAGTTCTTC.

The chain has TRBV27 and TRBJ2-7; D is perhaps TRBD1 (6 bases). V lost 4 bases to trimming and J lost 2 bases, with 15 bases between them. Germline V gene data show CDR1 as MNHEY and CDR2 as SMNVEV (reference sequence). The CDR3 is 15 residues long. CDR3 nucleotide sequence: TGTGCCAGCAGTTCCAGGGGCCCGATTGCCTACGAGCAGTACTTC. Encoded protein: CASSSRGPIAYEQYF.

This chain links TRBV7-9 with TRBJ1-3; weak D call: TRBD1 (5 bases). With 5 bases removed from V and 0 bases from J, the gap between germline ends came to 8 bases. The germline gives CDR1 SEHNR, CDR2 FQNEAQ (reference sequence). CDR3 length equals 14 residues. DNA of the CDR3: TGTGCCAGCAGCCGGGGCCTCTCTGGAAACACCATATATTTT. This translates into CASSRGLSGNTIYF.

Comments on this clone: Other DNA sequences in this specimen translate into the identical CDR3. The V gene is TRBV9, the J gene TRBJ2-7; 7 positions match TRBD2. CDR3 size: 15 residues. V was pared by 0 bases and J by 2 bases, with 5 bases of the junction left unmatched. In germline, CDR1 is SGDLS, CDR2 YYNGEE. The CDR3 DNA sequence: TGTGCCAGCAGCGTAGGCGGGAGTGGTACCTACGAGCAGTACTTC. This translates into CASSVGGSGTYEQYF.

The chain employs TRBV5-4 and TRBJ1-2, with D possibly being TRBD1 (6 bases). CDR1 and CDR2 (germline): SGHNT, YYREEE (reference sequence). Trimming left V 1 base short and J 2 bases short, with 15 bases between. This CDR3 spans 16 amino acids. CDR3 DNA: TGTGCCAGCAGCTTGCAGCCAGGGGACCTCAACTATGGCTACACCTTC. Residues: CASSLQPGDLNYGYTF.

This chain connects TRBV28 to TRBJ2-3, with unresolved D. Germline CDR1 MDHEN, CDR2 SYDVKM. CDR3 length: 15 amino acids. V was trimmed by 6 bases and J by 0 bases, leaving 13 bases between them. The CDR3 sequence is CASRTPATSTDTQYF. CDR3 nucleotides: TGTGCCAGCAGGACCCCAGCCACTAGCACAGATACGCAGTATTTT.

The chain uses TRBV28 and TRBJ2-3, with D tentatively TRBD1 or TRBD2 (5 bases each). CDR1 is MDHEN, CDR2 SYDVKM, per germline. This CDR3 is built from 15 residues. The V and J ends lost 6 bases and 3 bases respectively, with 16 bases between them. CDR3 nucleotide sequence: TGTGCCAGCAGCACCGGGACGGTTAGAACAGATACGCAGTATTTT. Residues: CASSTGTVRTDTQYF.

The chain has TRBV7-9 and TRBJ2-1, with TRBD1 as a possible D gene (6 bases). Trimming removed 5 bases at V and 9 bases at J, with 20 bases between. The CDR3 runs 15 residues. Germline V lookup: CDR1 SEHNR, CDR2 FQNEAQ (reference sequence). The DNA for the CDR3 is TGTGCCAGCAGCCTTAGACGCCAGGGGAAGAGTGAGCAGTTCTTC. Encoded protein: CASSLRRQGKSEQFF.

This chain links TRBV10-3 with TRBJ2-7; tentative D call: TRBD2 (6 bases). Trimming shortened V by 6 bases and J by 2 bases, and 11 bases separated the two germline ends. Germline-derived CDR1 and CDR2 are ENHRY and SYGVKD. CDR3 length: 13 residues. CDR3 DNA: TGTGCCATCAGAGACTGGAGGGCCTACGAGCAGTACTTC. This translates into CAIRDWRAYEQYF.

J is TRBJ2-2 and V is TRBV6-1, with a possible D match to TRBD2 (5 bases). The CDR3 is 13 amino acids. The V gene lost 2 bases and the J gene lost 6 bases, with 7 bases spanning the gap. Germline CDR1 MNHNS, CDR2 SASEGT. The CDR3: CASSEMGAGELFF. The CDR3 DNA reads TGTGCCAGCAGTGAAATGGGAGCCGGGGAGCTGTTTTTT.

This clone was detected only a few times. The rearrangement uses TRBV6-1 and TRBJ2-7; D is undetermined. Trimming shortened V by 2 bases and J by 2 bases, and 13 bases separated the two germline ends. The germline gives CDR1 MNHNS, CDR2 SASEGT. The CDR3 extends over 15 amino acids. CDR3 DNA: TGTGCCAGCAGTGAACTCCCCAATCTAACCTACGAGCAGTACTTC. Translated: CASSELPNLTYEQYF.

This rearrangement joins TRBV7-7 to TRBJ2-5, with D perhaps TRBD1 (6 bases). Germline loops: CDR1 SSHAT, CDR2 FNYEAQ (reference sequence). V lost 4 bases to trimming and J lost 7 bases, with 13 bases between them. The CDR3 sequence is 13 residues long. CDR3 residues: CASSSGQTGTQYF. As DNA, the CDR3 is TGTGCCAGCAGCTCCGGACAGACTGGGACCCAGTACTTC. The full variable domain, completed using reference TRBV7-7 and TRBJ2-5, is GAGVSQSPRYKVTKRGQDVTLRCDPISSHATLYWYQQALGQGPEFLTYFNYEAQPDKSGLPSDRFSAERPEGSISTLTIQRTEQRDSAMYRCASSSGQTGTQYFGPGTRLLVL.

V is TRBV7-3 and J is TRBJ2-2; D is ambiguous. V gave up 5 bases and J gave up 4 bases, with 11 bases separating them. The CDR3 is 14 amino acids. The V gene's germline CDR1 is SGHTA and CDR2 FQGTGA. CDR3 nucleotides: TGTGCCAGCAGCCCCTCTAGGGCCACCGGGGAGCTGTTTTTT. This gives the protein CASSPSRATGELFF.